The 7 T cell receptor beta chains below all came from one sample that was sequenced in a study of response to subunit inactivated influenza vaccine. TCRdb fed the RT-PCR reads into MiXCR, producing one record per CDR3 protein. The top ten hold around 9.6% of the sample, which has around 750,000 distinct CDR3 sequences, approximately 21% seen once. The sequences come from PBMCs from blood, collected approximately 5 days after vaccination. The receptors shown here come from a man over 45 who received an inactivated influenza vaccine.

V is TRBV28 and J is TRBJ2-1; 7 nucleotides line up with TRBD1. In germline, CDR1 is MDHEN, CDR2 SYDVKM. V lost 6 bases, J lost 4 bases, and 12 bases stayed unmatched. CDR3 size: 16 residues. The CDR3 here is CASRETGQANYNEQFF. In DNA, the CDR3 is TGTGCCAGCAGAGAAACCGGACAGGCCAATTACAATGAGCAGTTCTTC. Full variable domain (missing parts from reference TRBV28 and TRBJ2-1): DVKVTQSSRYLVKRTGEKVFLECVQDMDHENMFWYRQDPGLGLRLIYFSYDVKMKEKGDIPEGYSVSREKKERFSLILESASTNQTSMYLCASRETGQANYNEQFFGPGTRLTVL.

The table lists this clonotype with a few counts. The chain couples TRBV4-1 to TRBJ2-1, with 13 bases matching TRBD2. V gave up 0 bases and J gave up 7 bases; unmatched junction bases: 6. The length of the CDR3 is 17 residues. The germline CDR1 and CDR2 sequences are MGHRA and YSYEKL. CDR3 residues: CASSQDPGTSGINEQFF. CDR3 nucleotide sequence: TGCGCCAGCAGCCAAGATCCGGGGACTAGCGGGATTAATGAGCAGTTCTTC.

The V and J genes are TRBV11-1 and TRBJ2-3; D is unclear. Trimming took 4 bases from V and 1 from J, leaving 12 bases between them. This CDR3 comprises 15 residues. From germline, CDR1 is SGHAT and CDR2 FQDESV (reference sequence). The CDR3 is CASSSGHVGTDTQYF. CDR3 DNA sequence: TGTGCCAGCAGCTCTGGGCACGTTGGCACAGATACGCAGTATTTT.

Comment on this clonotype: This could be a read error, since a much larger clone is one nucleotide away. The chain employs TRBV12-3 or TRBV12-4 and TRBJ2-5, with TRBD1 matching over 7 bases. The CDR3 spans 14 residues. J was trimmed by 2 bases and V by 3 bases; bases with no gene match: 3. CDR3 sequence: CASSFGTVQETQYF. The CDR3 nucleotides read TGTGCCAGCAGTTTCGGGACAGTACAAGAGACCCAGTACTTC.

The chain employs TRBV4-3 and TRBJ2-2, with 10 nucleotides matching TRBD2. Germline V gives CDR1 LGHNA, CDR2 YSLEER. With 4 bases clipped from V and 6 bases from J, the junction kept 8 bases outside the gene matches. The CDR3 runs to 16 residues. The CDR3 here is CASSPGLAVVAGELFF. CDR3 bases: TGCGCCAGCAGCCCAGGACTAGCGGTAGTCGCCGGGGAGCTGTTTTTT.

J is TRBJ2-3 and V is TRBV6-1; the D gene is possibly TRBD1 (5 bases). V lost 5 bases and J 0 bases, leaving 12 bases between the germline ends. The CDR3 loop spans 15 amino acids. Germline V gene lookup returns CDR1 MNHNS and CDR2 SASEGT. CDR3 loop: CASSPTGASTDTQYF. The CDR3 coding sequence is TGTGCCAGCAGTCCCACAGGCGCTAGCACAGATACGCAGTATTTT.

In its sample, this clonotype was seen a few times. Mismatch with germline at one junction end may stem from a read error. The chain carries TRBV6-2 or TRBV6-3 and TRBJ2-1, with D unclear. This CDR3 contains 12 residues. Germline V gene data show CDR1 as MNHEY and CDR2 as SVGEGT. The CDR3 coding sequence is TGTGCCAGCAGTCCCCTTAGTGCCGAGCAGATCTTC. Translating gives CASSPLSAEQIF.